The sequence of this T cell receptor beta chain was determined in a study of blood T cell repertoires in COVID-19. Study-level background: Nucleic acid was either cDNA or gDNA, and it came from T cells, B-cell-depleted T cells, or PBMCs.

Recruits, aged about 18 to 100 years, lived in 24 US areas. Clinical history reported by participants formed the basis on which cohorts were assigned. Two negative PCRs, clearance, or symptom resolution were required of recovered Cohort 3 donors. V lost 3 bases and J lost 7; bases outside the gene matches: 11. The V gene's germline CDR1 is SNHLY and CDR2 FYNNEI. The CDR3 consists of 16 residues. Data came from immunoSEQ multiplex PCR; TCRdb stores just in-frame clones and leaves some out. The sample yields approximately 230,000 clones, approximately 84% seen once. This clone was observed a handful of times.

Input material: PBMCs or T cells enriched from blood (not recorded which). The sequence was collected from a man between 35 and 55 years old who had recovered from COVID-19. This chain joins TRBV2 and TRBJ1-5, with TRBD1 matching 8 bases. The CDR3 loop is CASSEAGGGVGQPQHF. For the CDR3, the DNA is TGTGCCAGCAGTGAGGCAGGGGGCGGGGTAGGACAGCCCCAGCATTTT.